The 4 T cell receptor beta chains presented below share a single source sample, sequenced in a study of T cell changes during pregnancy in multiple sclerosis. The assay was immunoSEQ multiplex PCR, and TCRdb's table has in-frame clones only and misses some. Of about 64,000 clones listed, roughly 93% are singletons. The sample consisted of peripheral blood, taken in the second trimester of pregnancy. These receptor sequences come from a female donor with multiple sclerosis, enrolled in a pregnancy study.

This chain uses TRBV10-3 with TRBJ2-3; 9 bases map to TRBD1. Losses at the gene ends were 6 bases for V and 4 bases for J; bases not matched to a gene: 5. The germline gives CDR1 ENHRY, CDR2 SYGVKD. There are 14 residues in the CDR3. CDR3 loop: CAIRGDREADTQYF. DNA for the CDR3: TGTGCCATCAGGGGGGACAGGGAGGCAGATACGCAGTATTTT.

The chain joins TRBV29-1 to TRBJ1-2; D not resolved. CDR1 is SQVTM and CDR2 is ANQGSEA in the germline V gene. Trimming removed 8 bases at V and 1 base at J, with 8 bases between. CDR3 size: 11 residues. CDR3 sequence reads: CSTSDNYGYTF. The DNA of the CDR3 is TGCAGCACCTCAGATAACTATGGCTACACCTTC.

V and J are TRBV5-8 and TRBJ1-5; D is unclear. V dropped 4 bases and J dropped 9 bases, with 5 bases sitting between them. Germline CDR1 is SGHTS and CDR2 is YDEGEE. This CDR3 comprises 10 residues. CDR3 DNA sequence: TGTGCCAGCAGCCCAGGGCCCCAGCATTTT. Its translation: CASSPGPQHF.

The chain links TRBV5-1 to TRBJ2-5, with 9 nucleotides matching TRBD1. The J call may be mistaken, given a closer DNA end match to TRBJ2-7. The germline V gene encodes CDR1 SGHRS and CDR2 YFSETQ. This CDR3 spans 16 amino acids. Here the CDR3 reads CASSVGVRDRVYEQYF. CDR3 nucleotides: TGCGCCAGCAGCGTGGGTGTCCGGGACAGGGTCTACGAGCAGTACTTC.